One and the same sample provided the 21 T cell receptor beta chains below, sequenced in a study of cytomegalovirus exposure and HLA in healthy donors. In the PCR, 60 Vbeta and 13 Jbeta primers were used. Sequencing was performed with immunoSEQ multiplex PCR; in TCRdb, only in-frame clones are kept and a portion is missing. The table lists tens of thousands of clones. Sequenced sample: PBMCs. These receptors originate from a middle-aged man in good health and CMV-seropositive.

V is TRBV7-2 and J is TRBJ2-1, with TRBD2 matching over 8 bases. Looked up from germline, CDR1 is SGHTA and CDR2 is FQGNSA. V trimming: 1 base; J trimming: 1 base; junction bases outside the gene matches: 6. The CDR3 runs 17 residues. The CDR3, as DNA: TGTGCCAGCAGCTTAGAGTGGAGCGGGAGTTCCTACAATGAGCAGTTCTTC. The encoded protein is CASSLEWSGSSYNEQFF.

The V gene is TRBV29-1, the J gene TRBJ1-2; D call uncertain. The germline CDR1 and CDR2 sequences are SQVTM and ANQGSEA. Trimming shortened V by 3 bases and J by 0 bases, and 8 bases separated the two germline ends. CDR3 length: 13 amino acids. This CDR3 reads CSVDFGANYGYTF. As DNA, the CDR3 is TGCAGCGTTGATTTCGGAGCTAACTATGGCTACACCTTC.

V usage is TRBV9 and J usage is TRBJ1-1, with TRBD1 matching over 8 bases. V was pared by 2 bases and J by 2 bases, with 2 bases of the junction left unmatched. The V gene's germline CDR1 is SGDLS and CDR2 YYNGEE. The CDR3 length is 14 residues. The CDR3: CASSVGTGNTEAFF. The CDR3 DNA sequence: TGTGCCAGCAGCGTCGGGACAGGTAACACTGAAGCTTTCTTT.

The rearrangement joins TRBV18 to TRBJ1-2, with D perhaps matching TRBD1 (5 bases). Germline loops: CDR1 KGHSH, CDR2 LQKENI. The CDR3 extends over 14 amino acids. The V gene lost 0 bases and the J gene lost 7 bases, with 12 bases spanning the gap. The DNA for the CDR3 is TGTGCCAGCTCACCACCCGAGGCAGGGCTTGGCTACACCTTC. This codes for CASSPPEAGLGYTF.

CDR3 region: CASSSFFRVTSFSGNTIYF. The CDR3 bases are TGTGCCAGCTCTTCCTTCTTCCGGGTCACCTCCTTCTCTGGAAACACCATATATTTT. The V gene is TRBV28, the J gene TRBJ1-3; no reliable D call. Trimming cost V 8 bases and J 0 bases, with 26 bases left between them. The germline CDR1 and CDR2 sequences are MDHEN and SYDVKM. The CDR3 is 19 amino acids.

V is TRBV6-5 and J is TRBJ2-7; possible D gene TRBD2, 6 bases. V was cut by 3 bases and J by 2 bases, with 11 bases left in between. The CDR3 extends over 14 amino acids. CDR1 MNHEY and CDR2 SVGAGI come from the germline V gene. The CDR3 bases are TGTGCCAGCAGTTATAAAGGCGGGACCTACGAGCAGTACTTC. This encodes CASSYKGGTYEQYF.

The CDR3 sequence is CSVRGGGNEKLFF. CDR3 nucleotides: TGCAGCGTTAGGGGGGGTGGTAATGAAAAACTGTTTTTT. The chain recombines TRBV29-1 with TRBJ1-4, with D perhaps TRBD1 (6 bases). The CDR3 covers 13 residues. Germline CDR1 reads SQVTM; CDR2 reads ANQGSEA. V shed 5 bases and J shed 4 bases, with 11 bases lying between them. Looking up the rest from reference TRBV29-1 and TRBJ1-4 gives the full variable domain: SAVISQKPSRDICQRGTSLTIQCQVDSQVTMMFWYRQQPGQSLTLIATANQGSEATYESGFVIDKFPISRPNLTFSTLTVSNMSPEDSSIYLCSVRGGGNEKLFFGSGTQLSVL.

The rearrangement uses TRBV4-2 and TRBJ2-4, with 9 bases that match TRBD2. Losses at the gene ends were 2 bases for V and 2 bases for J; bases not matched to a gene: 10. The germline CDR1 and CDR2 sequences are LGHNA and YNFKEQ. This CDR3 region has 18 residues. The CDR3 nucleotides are TGTGCCAGCAGCCAACAAAAGGCGGGAGGGCCCTCCAAAAACATTCAGTACTTC. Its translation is CASSQQKAGGPSKNIQYF.

The CDR3 DNA reads as TGTGCCAGCACCTCTGGAGGAGCGCGCGCCTACGAGCAGTACTTC. This gives the protein CASTSGGARAYEQYF. This chain uses TRBV6-1 with TRBJ2-7; D might be TRBD2 (5 bases). This CDR3 contains 15 residues. Germline CDR1 reads MNHNS; CDR2 reads SASEGT. Trimming stripped 7 bases from V and 2 bases from J, with 18 bases between.

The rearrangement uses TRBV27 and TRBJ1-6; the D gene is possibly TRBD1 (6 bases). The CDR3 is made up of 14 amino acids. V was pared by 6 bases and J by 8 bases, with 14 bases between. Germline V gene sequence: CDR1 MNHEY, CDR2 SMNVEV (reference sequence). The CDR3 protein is CASRVTGLDSPLHF. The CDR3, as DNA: TGTGCCAGCAGGGTTACAGGGTTGGATTCACCCCTCCACTTT.

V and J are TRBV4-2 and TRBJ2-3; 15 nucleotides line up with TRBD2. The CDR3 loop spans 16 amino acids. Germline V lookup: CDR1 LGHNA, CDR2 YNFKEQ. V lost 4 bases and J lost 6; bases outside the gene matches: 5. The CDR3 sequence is CASSLGTSGRSDTQYF. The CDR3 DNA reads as TGTGCCAGCAGCCTTGGGACTAGCGGGAGGAGTGATACGCAGTATTTT.

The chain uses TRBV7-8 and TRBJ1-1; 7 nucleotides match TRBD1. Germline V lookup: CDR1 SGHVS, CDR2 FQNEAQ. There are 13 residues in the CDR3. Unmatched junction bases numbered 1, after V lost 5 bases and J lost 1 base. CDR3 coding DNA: TGTGCCAGCAGCACAGGGGCGAACACTGAAGCTTTCTTT. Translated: CASSTGANTEAFF.

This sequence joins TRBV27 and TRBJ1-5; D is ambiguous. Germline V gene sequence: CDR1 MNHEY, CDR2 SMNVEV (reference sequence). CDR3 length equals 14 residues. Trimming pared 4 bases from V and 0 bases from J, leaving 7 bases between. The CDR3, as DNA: TGTGCCAGCAGTTACAGCTATAGCAATCAGCCCCAGCATTTT. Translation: CASSYSYSNQPQHF.

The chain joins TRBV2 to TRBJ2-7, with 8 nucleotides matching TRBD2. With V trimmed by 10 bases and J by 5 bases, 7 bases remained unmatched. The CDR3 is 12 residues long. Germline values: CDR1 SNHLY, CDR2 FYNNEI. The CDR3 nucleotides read TGTGCCATCCCGAGCGGGGGCCACGAGCAGTACTTC. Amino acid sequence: CAIPSGGHEQYF.

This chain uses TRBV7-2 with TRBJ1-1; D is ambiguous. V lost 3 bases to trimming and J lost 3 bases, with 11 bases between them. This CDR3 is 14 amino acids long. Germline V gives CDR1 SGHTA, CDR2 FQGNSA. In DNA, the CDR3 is TGTGCCAGCAGCTTTAAACACCGGGACACTGAAGCTTTCTTT. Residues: CASSFKHRDTEAFF.

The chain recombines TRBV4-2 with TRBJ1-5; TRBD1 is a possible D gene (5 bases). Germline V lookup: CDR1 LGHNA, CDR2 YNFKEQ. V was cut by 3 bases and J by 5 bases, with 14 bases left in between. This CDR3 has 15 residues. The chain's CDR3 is CASSQAGQGDQPQHF. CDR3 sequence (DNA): TGTGCCAGCAGCCAGGCTGGGCAGGGTGATCAGCCCCAGCATTTT.

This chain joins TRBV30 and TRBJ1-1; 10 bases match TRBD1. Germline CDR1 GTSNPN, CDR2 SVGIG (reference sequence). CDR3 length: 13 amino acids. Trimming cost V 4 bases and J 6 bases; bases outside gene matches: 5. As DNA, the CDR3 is TGTGCCTGGACCGGACAGGGGGTTGCTGAAGCTTTCTTT. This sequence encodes CAWTGQGVAEAFF.

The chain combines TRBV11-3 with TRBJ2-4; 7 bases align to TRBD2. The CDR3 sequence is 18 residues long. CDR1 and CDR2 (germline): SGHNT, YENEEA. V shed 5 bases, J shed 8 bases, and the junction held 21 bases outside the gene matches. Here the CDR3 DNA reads TGTGCCAGCAGCCCGAGGGCCACCTGGGGGGGAGCGGGATACATTCAGTACTTC. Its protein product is CASSPRATWGGAGYIQYF.

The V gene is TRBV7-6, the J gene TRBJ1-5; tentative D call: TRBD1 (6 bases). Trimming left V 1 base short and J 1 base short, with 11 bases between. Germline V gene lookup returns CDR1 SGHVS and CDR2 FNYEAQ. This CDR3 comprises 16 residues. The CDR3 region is CASSLGQGLSNQPQHF. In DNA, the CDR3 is TGTGCCAGCAGCTTAGGCCAGGGGTTGAGCAATCAGCCCCAGCATTTT.

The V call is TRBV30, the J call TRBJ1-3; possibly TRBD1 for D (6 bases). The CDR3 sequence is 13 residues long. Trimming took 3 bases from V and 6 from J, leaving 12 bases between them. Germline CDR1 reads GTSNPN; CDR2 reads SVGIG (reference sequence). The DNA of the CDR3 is TGTGCCTGGAGCCCTGGGACACAAAACACCATATATTTT. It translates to CAWSPGTQNTIYF. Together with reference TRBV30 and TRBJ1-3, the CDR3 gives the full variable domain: SQTIHQWPATLVQPVGSPLSLECTVEGTSNPNLYWYRQAAGRGLQLLFYSVGIGQISSEVPQNLSASRPQDRQFILSSKKLLLSDSGFYLCAWSPGTQNTIYFGEGSWLTVV.

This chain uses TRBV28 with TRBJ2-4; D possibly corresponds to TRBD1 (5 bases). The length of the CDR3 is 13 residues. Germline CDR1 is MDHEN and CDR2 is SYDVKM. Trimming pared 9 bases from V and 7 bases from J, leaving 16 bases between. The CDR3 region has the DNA TGTGCCAGTGAAGGGTCCTCAGGGAACATTCAGTACTTC. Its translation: CASEGSSGNIQYF. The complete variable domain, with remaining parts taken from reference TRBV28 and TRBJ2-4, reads DVKVTQSSRYLVKRTGEKVFLECVQDMDHENMFWYRQDPGLGLRLIYFSYDVKMKEKGDIPEGYSVSREKKERFSLILESASTNQTSMYLCASEGSSGNIQYFGAGTRLSVL.